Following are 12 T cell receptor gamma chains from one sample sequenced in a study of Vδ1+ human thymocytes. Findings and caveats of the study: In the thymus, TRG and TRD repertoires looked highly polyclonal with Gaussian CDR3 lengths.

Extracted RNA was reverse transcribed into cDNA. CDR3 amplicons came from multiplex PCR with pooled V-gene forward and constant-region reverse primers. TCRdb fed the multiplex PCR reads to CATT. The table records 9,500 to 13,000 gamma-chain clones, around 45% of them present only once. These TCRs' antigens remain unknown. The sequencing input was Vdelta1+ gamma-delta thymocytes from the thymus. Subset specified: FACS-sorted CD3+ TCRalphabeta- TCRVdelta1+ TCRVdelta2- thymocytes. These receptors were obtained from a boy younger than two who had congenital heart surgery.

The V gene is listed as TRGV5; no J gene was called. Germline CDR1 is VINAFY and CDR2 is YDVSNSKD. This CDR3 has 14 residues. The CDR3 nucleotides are TGTGCCACCTGGGACAGGCCCCTAAAAGCCCGTAAACTCTTT. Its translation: CATWDRPLKARKLF.

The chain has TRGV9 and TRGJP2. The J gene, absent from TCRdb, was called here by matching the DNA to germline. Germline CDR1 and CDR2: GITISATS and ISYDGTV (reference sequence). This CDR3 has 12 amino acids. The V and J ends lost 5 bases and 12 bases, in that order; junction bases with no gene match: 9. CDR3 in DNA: TGTGCCTTGTGGGTTTGGGGCGGGATCAAGACGTTT. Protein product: CALWVWGGIKTF.

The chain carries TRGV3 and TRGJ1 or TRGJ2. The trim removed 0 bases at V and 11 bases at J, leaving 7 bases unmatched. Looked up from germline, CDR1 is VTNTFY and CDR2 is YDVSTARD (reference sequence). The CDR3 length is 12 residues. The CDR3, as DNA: TGTGCCACCTGGGACAGGCAGTTGGAGAAACTCTTT. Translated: CATWDRQLEKLF.

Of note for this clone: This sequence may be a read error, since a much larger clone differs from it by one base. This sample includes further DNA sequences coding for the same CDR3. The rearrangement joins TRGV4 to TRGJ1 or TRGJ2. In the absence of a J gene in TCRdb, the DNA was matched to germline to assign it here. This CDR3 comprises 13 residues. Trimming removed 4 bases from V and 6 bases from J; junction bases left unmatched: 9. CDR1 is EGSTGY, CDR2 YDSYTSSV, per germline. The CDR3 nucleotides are TGTGCCACCTGGGACGGGCCGGGTTATAAGAAACTCTTT. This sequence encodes CATWDGPGYKKLF.

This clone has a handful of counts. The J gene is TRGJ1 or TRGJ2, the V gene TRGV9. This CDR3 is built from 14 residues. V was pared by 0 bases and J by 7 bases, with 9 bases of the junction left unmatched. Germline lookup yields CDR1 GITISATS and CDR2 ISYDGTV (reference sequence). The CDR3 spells CALWEVHWEYKKLF. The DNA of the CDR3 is TGTGCCTTGTGGGAGGTGCATTGGGAGTATAAGAAACTCTTT.

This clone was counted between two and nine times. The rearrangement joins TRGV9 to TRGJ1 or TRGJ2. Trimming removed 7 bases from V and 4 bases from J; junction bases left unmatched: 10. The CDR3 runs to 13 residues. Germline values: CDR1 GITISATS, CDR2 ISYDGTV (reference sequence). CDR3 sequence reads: CALCQWGYYKKLF. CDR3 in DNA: TGTGCCTTGTGTCAGTGGGGGTATTATAAGAAACTCTTT.

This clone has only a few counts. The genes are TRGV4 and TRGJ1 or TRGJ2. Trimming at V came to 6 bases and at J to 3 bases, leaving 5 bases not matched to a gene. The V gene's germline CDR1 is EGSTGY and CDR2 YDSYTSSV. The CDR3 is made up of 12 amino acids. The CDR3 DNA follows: TGTGCCACCTGGTCCCGTTATTATAAGAAACTCTTT. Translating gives CATWSRYYKKLF.

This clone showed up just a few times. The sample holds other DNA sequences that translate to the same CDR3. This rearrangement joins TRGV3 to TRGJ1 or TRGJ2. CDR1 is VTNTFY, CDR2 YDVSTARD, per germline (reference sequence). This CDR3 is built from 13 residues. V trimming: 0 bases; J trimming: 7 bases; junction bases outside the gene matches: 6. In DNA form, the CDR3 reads TGTGCCACCTGGGACAGGCTAGGGTATAAGAAACTCTTT. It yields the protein CATWDRLGYKKLF.

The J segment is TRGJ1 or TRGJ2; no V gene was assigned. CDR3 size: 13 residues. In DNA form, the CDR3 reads TGTGCCACCTGGGACTCCCTATATTATAAGAAACTCTTT. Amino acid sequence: CATWDSLYYKKLF.

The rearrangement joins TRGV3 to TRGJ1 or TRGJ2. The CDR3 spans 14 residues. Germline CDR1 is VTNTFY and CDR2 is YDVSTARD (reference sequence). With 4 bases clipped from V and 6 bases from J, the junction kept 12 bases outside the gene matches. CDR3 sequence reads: CATWDSPPLYKKLF. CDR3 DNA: TGTGCCACCTGGGATAGTCCCCCCCTTTATAAGAAACTCTTT.

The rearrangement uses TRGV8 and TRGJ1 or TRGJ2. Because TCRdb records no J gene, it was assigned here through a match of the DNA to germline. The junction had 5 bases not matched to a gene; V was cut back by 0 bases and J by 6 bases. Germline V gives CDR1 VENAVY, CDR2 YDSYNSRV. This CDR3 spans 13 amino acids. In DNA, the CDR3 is TGTGCCACCTGGGATAGGGGCCCTTATAAGAAACTCTTT. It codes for CATWDRGPYKKLF.

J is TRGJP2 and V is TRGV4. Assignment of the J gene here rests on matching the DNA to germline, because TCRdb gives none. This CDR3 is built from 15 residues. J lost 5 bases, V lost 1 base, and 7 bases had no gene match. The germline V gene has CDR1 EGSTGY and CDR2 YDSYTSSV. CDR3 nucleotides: TGTGCCACCTGGGATGGTATAGGCAGTGATTGGATCAAGACGTTT. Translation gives CATWDGIGSDWIKTF.